The 30 T cell receptor beta chains in this list originate from one sample, sequenced in a study of a mutant IDH1 vaccine in newly diagnosed glioma. Produced via immunoSEQ multiplex PCR; TCRdb's table is partial and in-frame only. This table has roughly 40,000 clones, 80% to 95% appearing once. These receptors have no known antigen. The time point here: week 5, during vaccination. Doses of 300 ug of mutant IDH1 20-mer peptide were given with topical imiquimod. The source was PBMCs, collected from a glioma patient whose treatment included an IDH1 peptide vaccine. The receptors come from a man aged 50 or older with glioma.

This clone was seen a handful of times. The V gene is TRBV19, the J gene TRBJ2-3, with D unresolved. Germline V gene data show CDR1 as LNHDA and CDR2 as SQIVND (reference sequence). V lost 3 bases to trimming and J lost 1 base, with 8 bases between them. The CDR3 spans 14 residues. The chain's CDR3 is CASSINGRTDTQYF. CDR3 DNA: TGTGCCAGTAGTATTAACGGGCGCACAGATACGCAGTATTTT.

The chain recombines TRBV5-1 with TRBJ2-1; 11 nucleotides match TRBD2. The trim removed 0 bases at V and 0 bases at J, leaving 8 bases unmatched. CDR3 length equals 19 residues. Germline loops: CDR1 SGHRS, CDR2 YFSETQ. CDR3 sequence (DNA): TGCGCCAGCAGCTTGGTCGGACTAGCGGGTCCGAGCTCCTACAATGAGCAGTTCTTC. It codes for CASSLVGLAGPSSYNEQFF.

This clone was found a few times. The chain is built from TRBV5-4 and TRBJ1-1; 8 nucleotides agree with TRBD1. Trimming at V came to 3 bases and at J to 10 bases, leaving 14 bases not matched to a gene. Per the germline V gene, CDR1 is SGHNT and CDR2 is YYREEE (reference sequence). This CDR3 has 15 amino acids. The CDR3 reads CASSSGTGGYGGAFF. The CDR3 nucleotides read TGTGCCAGCAGCTCCGGGACAGGCGGTTACGGTGGAGCTTTCTTT.

The gene calls are TRBV2 and TRBJ2-3; D is uncertain. The germline gives CDR1 SNHLY, CDR2 FYNNEI. V gave up 4 bases and J gave up 3 bases, with 8 bases separating them. The length of the CDR3 is 13 residues. The CDR3: CASSAPRTDTQYF. CDR3 DNA: TGTGCCAGCAGTGCCCCGAGAACAGATACGCAGTATTTT.

The rearrangement links TRBV5-6 to TRBJ2-7; D ambiguous. The CDR3 runs 14 residues. Trimming pared 3 bases from V and 1 base from J, leaving 11 bases between. CDR1 SGHDT and CDR2 YYEEEE come from the germline V gene. In DNA form, the CDR3 reads TGTGCCAGCAGCTCGGACGGATCTTCCTACGAGCAGTACTTC. Protein product: CASSSDGSSYEQYF.

The chain combines TRBV19 with TRBJ1-6; D is unresolved. Germline V gene sequence: CDR1 LNHDA, CDR2 SQIVND (reference sequence). V was trimmed by 3 bases and J by 7 bases, leaving 10 bases between them. The length of the CDR3 is 14 residues. CDR3 residues: CASSIVRTNSPLHF. CDR3 coding DNA: TGTGCCAGTAGTATTGTGAGGACGAATTCACCCCTCCACTTT.

The V call is TRBV12-1, the J call TRBJ2-7. TRBV12-1 represents a pseudogene. The CDR3 totals 13 residues. The CDR3 DNA sequence: TGTGCCAGCAGCTTTGCTTGGGTGGACGAGCAGTACTTC. Its protein product is CASSFAWVDEQYF.

The chain is built from TRBV6-1 and TRBJ1-5; possibly TRBD1 for D (6 bases). The germline V and J ends were trimmed by 3 bases and 7 bases, with 7 bases remaining between them. CDR1 is MNHNS and CDR2 is SASEGT in the germline V gene. This CDR3 has 12 residues. This CDR3 reads CASSDRGQPQHF. CDR3 DNA sequence: TGTGCCAGCAGTGACAGGGGCCAGCCCCAGCATTTT.

This rearrangement joins TRBV4-1 to TRBJ2-5, with D maybe TRBD1 (8 bases). V lost 3 bases and J lost 5, with 19 bases in between. Germline loops: CDR1 MGHRA, CDR2 YSYEKL. This CDR3 contains 16 residues. This CDR3 reads CASSHRDRRENETQYF. CDR3 DNA sequence: TGCGCCAGCAGCCACCGGGACAGGCGGGAGAACGAGACCCAGTACTTC.

In this sample, this clone turned up once. The chain joins TRBV6-1 to TRBJ2-7, with 8 bases fitting TRBD1. With V trimmed by 4 bases and J by 2 bases, 10 bases remained unmatched. The length of the CDR3 is 16 residues. Germline values: CDR1 MNHNS, CDR2 SASEGT. The CDR3: CASSGYQGAVTYEQYF. CDR3 DNA sequence: TGTGCCAGCAGTGGATATCAGGGGGCGGTCACCTACGAGCAGTACTTC.

The chain links TRBV29-1 to TRBJ2-7; D perhaps matches TRBD2 (7 bases). Germline values: CDR1 SQVTM, CDR2 ANQGSEA. The length of the CDR3 is 16 residues. The V and J ends lost 2 bases and 2 bases respectively, with 19 bases between them. The DNA for the CDR3 is TGCAGCGTTGAAAAAGGAAGGGGGGGTACTCCCTACGAGCAGTACTTC. Translation gives CSVEKGRGGTPYEQYF.

The V gene is TRBV18, the J gene TRBJ1-4, with D hard to call. V lost 3 bases, J lost 0 bases, and 5 bases lay in between. Germline-derived CDR1 and CDR2 are KGHSH and LQKENI. The CDR3 extends over 14 amino acids. As DNA, the CDR3 is TGTGCCAGCTCACCTGGCCCAACTAATGAAAAACTGTTTTTT. As protein: CASSPGPTNEKLFF.

This chain links TRBV6-6 with TRBJ2-1; 11 bases fit TRBD2. The CDR3 extends over 15 amino acids. The germline V gene encodes CDR1 MNHNY and CDR2 SVGAGI (reference sequence). The J segment lost 2 bases and the V segment lost 11 bases, leaving 8 bases of the junction unmatched. CDR3 in DNA: TGTGCCGGCCGACTAGCGGGAAGCCCCTACAATGAGCAGTTCTTC. Translating it yields CAGRLAGSPYNEQFF.

The rearrangement uses TRBV4-2 and TRBJ2-5; 8 positions agree with TRBD2. CDR3 size: 18 residues. Germline trimming cut 1 base from V and 5 bases from J; bases unmatched to any gene: 15. Looked up from germline, CDR1 is LGHNA and CDR2 is YNFKEQ. CDR3 in amino acids: CASSQVEGSGGPGETQYF. The DNA of the CDR3 is TGTGCCAGCAGCCAAGTCGAAGGGAGCGGGGGCCCGGGGGAGACCCAGTACTTC.

The rearrangement uses TRBV5-4 and TRBJ1-3; D unresolved. CDR3 length equals 14 residues. Trimming removed 6 bases from V and 0 bases from J, with 10 bases in between. Germline V gene sequence: CDR1 SGHNT, CDR2 YYREEE (reference sequence). The CDR3 here is CASTPADSGNTIYF. CDR3 DNA sequence: TGTGCCAGCACCCCGGCAGACTCTGGAAACACCATATATTTT.

The chain employs TRBV18 and TRBJ1-6; D might be TRBD1 (6 bases). Trimming stripped 4 bases from V and 0 bases from J, with 13 bases between. The length of the CDR3 is 17 residues. Germline lookup yields CDR1 KGHSH and CDR2 LQKENI. The CDR3 coding sequence is TGTGCCAGCTCACAACAGGGCCGAAGCTCCTATAATTCACCCCTCCACTTT. This translates into CASSQQGRSSYNSPLHF.

The chain uses TRBV7-6 and TRBJ2-7, with 15 bases identical to TRBD2. The CDR3 covers 18 residues. Germline values: CDR1 SGHVS, CDR2 FNYEAQ. V trimming: 5 bases; J trimming: 3 bases; junction bases outside the gene matches: 11. The DNA for the CDR3 is TGTGCCAGCAGCCCGGGACTAGCGGGAGGCAGTCCTGTCTACGAGCAGTACTTC. This sequence encodes CASSPGLAGGSPVYEQYF.

The rearrangement uses TRBV6-5 and TRBJ1-2, with D perhaps TRBD1 (5 bases). The CDR3 loop spans 12 amino acids. V was clipped by 4 bases and J by 8 bases, with 11 bases between them. Germline lookup yields CDR1 MNHEY and CDR2 SVGAGI. CDR3 nucleotides: TGTGCCAGCAGTTCCGGAGGGGACGGCTACACCTTC. Its translation is CASSSGGDGYTF.

As DNA, the CDR3 is TGTGCCAGTAGTATCACAGGGGGCTACGAGCAGTACTTC. Its protein is CASSITGGYEQYF. This chain uses TRBV19 with TRBJ2-7, with TRBD1 identical over 8 bases. J gave up 3 bases and V 3 bases, and 1 base lay outside the gene matches. This CDR3 contains 13 residues. CDR1 and CDR2 from the germline V gene are LNHDA and SQIVND (reference sequence).

The rearrangement joins TRBV4-3 to TRBJ2-3, with D perhaps assigned TRBD1 or TRBD2 (6 bases each). Germline V lookup: CDR1 LGHNA, CDR2 YSLEER. The CDR3 is 15 residues long. The V end lost 2 bases, the J end lost 5 bases, and 14 bases lay between the germline ends. DNA for the CDR3: TGCGCCAGCAGCCAAAGGGGGGCGCCGGAAGATACGCAGTATTTT. Protein sequence: CASSQRGAPEDTQYF.

J is TRBJ1-2 and V is TRBV30; 9 nucleotides match TRBD1. Germline V gene sequence: CDR1 GTSNPN, CDR2 SVGIG (reference sequence). This CDR3 region has 15 residues. V was clipped by 3 bases and J by 8 bases; unmatched bases: 13. The CDR3 nucleotides are TGTGCCTGGAGAAGCACAGGGGGCTCTCTCCGGGGCTACACCTTC. It specifies CAWRSTGGSLRGYTF.

This chain uses TRBV27 with TRBJ2-7; D is possibly TRBD2 (6 bases). The germline gives CDR1 MNHEY, CDR2 SMNVEV (reference sequence). The CDR3 has 15 amino acids. The V gene lost 5 bases and the J gene lost 3 bases, with 17 bases spanning the gap. The CDR3 loop reads CASSLVPGGSYEQYF. CDR3 nucleotide sequence: TGTGCCAGCAGTCTTGTTCCCGGGGGTAGCTACGAGCAGTACTTC.

The V and J genes are TRBV7-9 and TRBJ2-7; D is uncertain. The V end lost 8 bases, the J end lost 3 bases, and 11 bases lay between the germline ends. The CDR3 is 12 residues long. The germline CDR1 and CDR2 sequences are SEHNR and FQNEAQ (reference sequence). CDR3 in amino acids: CASEEIVYEQYF. Written as DNA, the CDR3 is TGTGCCAGCGAAGAGATCGTCTACGAGCAGTACTTC.

This sequence joins TRBV5-1 and TRBJ1-4; 7 bases line up with TRBD1. The CDR3 extends over 16 amino acids. The V gene end was trimmed by 1 base and the J gene end by 7 bases; junction bases not matched to a gene: 10. Germline-derived CDR1 and CDR2 are SGHRS and YFSETQ. CDR3 residues: CASSLQGRGQGEKLFF. CDR3 nucleotides: TGCGCCAGCAGCTTGCAAGGGAGGGGGCAGGGTGAAAAACTGTTTTTT.

The rearrangement links TRBV7-9 to TRBJ2-5, with TRBD1 matching over 8 bases. The ends lost 5 bases at V and 7 bases at J; junction bases unmatched: 15. The length of the CDR3 is 16 residues. Germline CDR1 and CDR2: SEHNR and FQNEAQ (reference sequence). CDR3 region: CASSRGGTGALGTQYF. The CDR3 DNA reads TGTGCCAGCAGCCGCGGAGGGACAGGAGCCTTGGGGACCCAGTACTTC.

This sequence joins TRBV19 and TRBJ1-2; D call uncertain. Germline V gives CDR1 LNHDA, CDR2 SQIVND (reference sequence). CDR3 size: 13 residues. V was cut by 7 bases and J by 4 bases, with 13 bases left in between. The CDR3 DNA reads TGTGCCAGTAAGGACCAGACCCGCTATGGCTACACCTTC. As protein: CASKDQTRYGYTF.

The chain is built from TRBV5-1 and TRBJ1-2, with D maybe TRBD1 (6 bases). The V gene's germline CDR1 is SGHRS and CDR2 YFSETQ. CDR3 length: 15 residues. V was pared by 1 base and J by 6 bases, with 16 bases between. The CDR3 loop reads CASSLRSGDTDGYTF. The CDR3 region has the DNA TGCGCCAGCAGCTTGAGGTCTGGGGACACGGATGGCTACACCTTC.

CDR3 amino acids: CASSLLGRLYNEQFF. DNA of the CDR3: TGTGCCAGCAGCCTTCTCGGACGGCTCTACAATGAGCAGTTCTTC. This chain connects TRBV14 to TRBJ2-1, with D unresolved. The germline V and J ends were trimmed by 4 bases and 3 bases, with 13 bases remaining between them. This CDR3 has 15 amino acids. Germline CDR1 SGHDN, CDR2 FVKESK.

This chain's CDR3 is CASSPSYRGREQYF. The DNA of the CDR3 is TGTGCCAGCAGCCCGTCGTATAGGGGCCGCGAGCAGTACTTC. This chain uses TRBV9 with TRBJ2-7; the D gene is possibly TRBD1 (5 bases). This CDR3 contains 14 residues. Germline V lookup: CDR1 SGDLS, CDR2 YYNGEE. V shed 4 bases and J shed 6 bases, with 17 bases lying between them.

The chain carries TRBV27 and TRBJ2-5; D assignment may be TRBD1 or TRBD2 (5 bases each). V was clipped by 1 base and J by 2 bases, with 8 bases between them. CDR1 is MNHEY, CDR2 SMNVEV, per germline (reference sequence). There are 14 residues in the CDR3. The CDR3 bases are TGTGCCAGCAGTTTATATTGGGGGCAAGAGACCCAGTACTTC. Translation: CASSLYWGQETQYF.